This is a list of T cell receptor beta chains from one sample in a study of immune evolution from preneoplasia to lung adenocarcinoma. Sequencing used immunoSEQ multiplex PCR; TCRdb keeps in-frame clones, though not all of them. The profile shows 6,000 to 9,500 clones, roughly 72% of them singletons. Sequencing was carried out using FFPE lung adenocarcinoma in situ tissue. The source of these receptors is a donor older than 65 with lung adenocarcinoma. Some clones in this sample may be carry-over from other donors' samples. Both conserved end residues are part of each CDR3. The D gene is left open where the match is weak. Clone size is given for some rows only: seen once, a few or many times, or a class if the clone is expanded.

j_call: TRBJ2-5
d_call: TRBD2
clone_size: once
v_call: TRBV5-4
cdr3_aa: CASSPSGNQETQYF
cdr3_nt: TGTGCCAGCAGCCCTAGCGGGAACCAAGAGACCCAGTACTTC

j_call: TRBJ1-1
d_call: TRBD1
clone_size: NA
v_call: TRBV2
cdr3_aa: CASTYRGNTEAFF
cdr3_nt: TGTGCCAGCACCTACAGGGGGAACACTGAAGCTTTCTTT

j_call: TRBJ2-3
d_call: NA
clone_size: few
v_call: TRBV4-1
cdr3_aa: CASSQDRRSTDTQYF
cdr3_nt: TGCGCCAGCAGCCAAGATCGGAGGAGCACAGATACGCAGTATTTT

j_call: TRBJ2-3
d_call: TRBD1
clone_size: NA
v_call: TRBV7-3
cdr3_aa: CASSLVGQAEDTQYF
cdr3_nt: TGTGCCAGCAGCTTAGTGGGACAGGCAGAAGATACGCAGTATTTT

j_call: TRBJ2-5
d_call: NA
clone_size: NA
v_call: TRBV5-5
cdr3_aa: CASSLDGAQETQYF
cdr3_nt: TGTGCCAGCAGCTTAGATGGGGCACAAGAGACCCAGTACTTC

j_call: TRBJ2-5
d_call: NA
clone_size: NA
v_call: TRBV10-2
cdr3_aa: CASSGLTRSETQYF
cdr3_nt: TGCGCCAGCAGTGGACTCACTAGAAGCGAGACCCAGTACTTC

j_call: TRBJ2-3
d_call: NA
clone_size: NA
v_call: TRBV11-2
cdr3_aa: CASTRGSDTQYF
cdr3_nt: TGTGCCAGCACGAGGGGTTCAGATACGCAGTATTTT

j_call: TRBJ1-4
d_call: TRBD1
clone_size: NA
v_call: TRBV19
cdr3_aa: CASRPWTGRSEKLFF
cdr3_nt: TGTGCCAGTAGGCCATGGACAGGGAGAAGTGAAAAACTGTTTTTT

j_call: TRBJ2-7
d_call: NA
clone_size: once
v_call: TRBV29-1
cdr3_aa: CSALGTAYEQYF
cdr3_nt: TGCAGCGCCCTGGGGACCGCCTACGAGCAGTACTTC

j_call: TRBJ1-2
d_call: NA
clone_size: NA
v_call: TRBV6-6
cdr3_aa: CASSSGSWGSGYTF
cdr3_nt: TGTGCCAGCAGCTCCGGATCCTGGGGATCCGGCTACACCTTC

j_call: TRBJ1-5
d_call: NA
clone_size: NA
v_call: TRBV7-9
cdr3_aa: CASSLDHQPQHF
cdr3_nt: TGTGCCAGCAGTCTAGACCATCAGCCCCAGCATTTT

j_call: TRBJ1-5
d_call: NA
clone_size: few
v_call: TRBV10-3
cdr3_aa: CAIGEVGDQPQHF
cdr3_nt: TGTGCCATCGGGGAGGTTGGGGATCAGCCCCAGCATTTT

j_call: TRBJ2-1
d_call: NA
clone_size: NA
v_call: TRBV7-9
cdr3_aa: CASSLARGAAEQFF
cdr3_nt: TGTGCCAGCAGCTTAGCGCGAGGGGCGGCTGAGCAGTTCTTC

j_call: TRBJ1-2
d_call: NA
clone_size: NA
v_call: TRBV6-6
cdr3_aa: CASAGGGADYGYTF
cdr3_nt: TGTGCCAGCGCCGGAGGAGGGGCGGACTATGGCTACACCTTC

j_call: TRBJ2-2
d_call: TRBD1
clone_size: NA
v_call: TRBV5-1
cdr3_aa: CASGSTGTGGSGELFF
cdr3_nt: TGCGCCAGCGGGTCCACCGGGACAGGGGGGTCCGGGGAGCTGTTTTTT

j_call: TRBJ2-1
d_call: NA
clone_size: NA
v_call: TRBV18
cdr3_aa: CASSPSGLINYNEQFF
cdr3_nt: TGTGCCAGCTCACCCTCAGGACTAATCAACTACAATGAGCAGTTCTTC

j_call: TRBJ2-7
d_call: NA
clone_size: once
v_call: TRBV11-2
cdr3_aa: CASSEGLFSSYEQYF
cdr3_nt: TGTGCCAGCAGCGAAGGACTCTTCAGCTCCTACGAGCAGTACTTC

j_call: TRBJ2-5
d_call: NA
clone_size: NA
v_call: TRBV6-1
cdr3_aa: CASSSDLGETQYF
cdr3_nt: TGTGCCAGCAGTAGCGACCTGGGGGAGACCCAGTACTTC

j_call: TRBJ2-7
d_call: TRBD2
clone_size: NA
v_call: TRBV2
cdr3_aa: CASRPRTSALSSYEQYF
cdr3_nt: TGTGCCAGCAGACCAAGGACTAGCGCCCTGAGCTCCTACGAGCAGTACTTC

j_call: TRBJ2-1
d_call: NA
clone_size: NA
v_call: TRBV18
cdr3_aa: CASSSYGDYNEQFF
cdr3_nt: TGTGCCAGCTCATCCTACGGGGACTACAATGAGCAGTTCTTC

j_call: TRBJ1-6
d_call: NA
clone_size: NA
v_call: TRBV4-1
cdr3_aa: CASSQDTGFDSPLHF
cdr3_nt: TGCGCCAGCAGCCAAGATACGGGGTTCGATTCACCCCTCCACTTT

j_call: TRBJ2-7
d_call: TRBD1
clone_size: NA
v_call: TRBV7-9
cdr3_aa: CASSLAGTVVSYEQYF
cdr3_nt: TGTGCCAGCAGCTTAGCCGGGACAGTGGTCTCCTACGAGCAGTACTTC

j_call: TRBJ2-5
d_call: TRBD2
clone_size: NA
v_call: TRBV19
cdr3_aa: CASSIAETGGGETQYF
cdr3_nt: TGTGCCAGTAGTATAGCCGAGACGGGAGGGGGAGAGACCCAGTACTTC

j_call: TRBJ2-3
d_call: TRBD2
clone_size: NA
v_call: TRBV6-1
cdr3_aa: CASSARLATDTQYF
cdr3_nt: TGTGCCAGCAGTGCGAGACTAGCGACAGATACGCAGTATTTT

j_call: TRBJ2-3
d_call: NA
clone_size: NA
v_call: TRBV10-3
cdr3_aa: CAISEGGSDSTDTQYF
cdr3_nt: TGTGCCATCAGTGAGGGGGGCTCGGACAGCACAGATACGCAGTATTTT

j_call: TRBJ1-3
d_call: NA
clone_size: NA
v_call: TRBV6-6
cdr3_aa: CASRTAGLHSGNTIYF
cdr3_nt: TGTGCCAGCAGAACCGCCGGGCTCCACTCTGGAAACACCATATATTTT

j_call: TRBJ1-1
d_call: NA
clone_size: once
v_call: TRBV5-1
cdr3_aa: CASSFRTANTEAFF
cdr3_nt: TGCGCCAGCAGCTTCCGGACAGCAAACACTGAAGCTTTCTTT

j_call: TRBJ1-2
d_call: TRBD1
clone_size: NA
v_call: TRBV28
cdr3_aa: CASSTQQGSGGYTF
cdr3_nt: TGTGCCAGCAGTACTCAACAGGGGAGCGGTGGCTACACCTTC

j_call: TRBJ1-4
d_call: NA
clone_size: NA
v_call: TRBV28
cdr3_aa: CASSLEAGANEKLFF
cdr3_nt: TGTGCCAGCAGTTTAGAGGCGGGGGCTAATGAAAAACTGTTTTTT

j_call: TRBJ1-6
d_call: NA
clone_size: NA
v_call: TRBV7-3
cdr3_aa: CASSLTGVGMSPLHF
cdr3_nt: TGTGCCAGCAGCTTAACGGGGGTGGGAATGTCACCCCTCCACTTT

j_call: TRBJ2-2
d_call: TRBD1
clone_size: NA
v_call: TRBV5-6
cdr3_aa: CASSTGTGPFTTGELFF
cdr3_nt: TGTGCCAGCAGTACTGGGACAGGGCCCTTCACCACCGGGGAGCTGTTTTTT

j_call: TRBJ2-1
d_call: NA
clone_size: NA
v_call: TRBV6-4
cdr3_aa: CASSDGLFKNNEQFF
cdr3_nt: TGTGCCAGCAGTGACGGGTTGTTTAAGAACAATGAGCAGTTCTTC

j_call: TRBJ1-1
d_call: NA
clone_size: NA
v_call: TRBV10-3
cdr3_aa: CAISEGWGKDNTEAFF
cdr3_nt: TGTGCCATCAGTGAGGGGTGGGGCAAGGATAACACTGAAGCTTTCTTT

j_call: TRBJ1-2
d_call: TRBD1
clone_size: NA
v_call: TRBV6-5
cdr3_aa: CASRTTGPDGYTF
cdr3_nt: TGTGCCAGCAGGACGACAGGGCCGGATGGCTACACCTTC

j_call: TRBJ2-2
d_call: NA
clone_size: NA
v_call: TRBV11-2
cdr3_aa: CASSLVPMYTGELFF
cdr3_nt: TGTGCCAGCAGCTTAGTCCCGATGTACACCGGGGAGCTGTTTTTT

j_call: TRBJ1-1
d_call: NA
clone_size: NA
v_call: TRBV28
cdr3_aa: CASSLFPPTEAFF
cdr3_nt: TGTGCCAGCAGTTTATTCCCCCCGACTGAAGCTTTCTTT

j_call: TRBJ1-5
d_call: NA
clone_size: NA
v_call: TRBV19
cdr3_aa: CASSRDWEPQHF
cdr3_nt: TGTGCCAGTAGTAGAGACTGGGAGCCCCAGCATTTT

j_call: TRBJ2-2
d_call: NA
clone_size: NA
v_call: TRBV11-2
cdr3_aa: CASSPPFGTPANTGELFF
cdr3_nt: TGTGCCAGCAGCCCCCCCTTCGGGACACCCGCGAACACCGGGGAGCTGTTTTTT

j_call: TRBJ1-3
d_call: NA
clone_size: few
v_call: TRBV11-3
cdr3_aa: CASSRGPSSGNTIYF
cdr3_nt: TGTGCCAGCAGCCGGGGGCCGAGCTCTGGAAACACCATATATTTT

j_call: TRBJ1-6
d_call: NA
clone_size: NA
v_call: TRBV6-4
cdr3_aa: CANPTSNSPLHF
cdr3_nt: TGTGCCAACCCGACAAGCAATTCACCCCTCCACTTT

j_call: TRBJ2-5
d_call: TRBD1
clone_size: medium-sized
v_call: TRBV4-1
cdr3_aa: CASSQDIYRGIGETQYF
cdr3_nt: TGCGCCAGCAGCCAAGATATATACAGGGGGATAGGGGAGACCCAGTACTTC

j_call: TRBJ2-2
d_call: TRBD1
clone_size: NA
v_call: TRBV5-1
cdr3_aa: CASFGTAYTGELFF
cdr3_nt: TGCGCCAGCTTCGGGACAGCCTACACCGGGGAGCTGTTTTTT

j_call: TRBJ2-3
d_call: TRBD1
clone_size: once
v_call: TRBV27
cdr3_aa: CASRYTGTGFTDTQYF
cdr3_nt: TGTGCCAGCAGATATACCGGGACAGGATTCACAGATACGCAGTATTTT

j_call: TRBJ2-3
d_call: NA
clone_size: NA
v_call: TRBV6-5
cdr3_aa: CASSYSGGFGDTQYF
cdr3_nt: TGTGCCAGCAGTTACTCTGGGGGGTTCGGAGATACGCAGTATTTT

j_call: TRBJ1-3
d_call: NA
clone_size: NA
v_call: TRBV6-5
cdr3_aa: CASSPGQVKNTIYF
cdr3_nt: TGTGCCAGCAGCCCGGGGCAGGTGAAAAACACCATATATTTT